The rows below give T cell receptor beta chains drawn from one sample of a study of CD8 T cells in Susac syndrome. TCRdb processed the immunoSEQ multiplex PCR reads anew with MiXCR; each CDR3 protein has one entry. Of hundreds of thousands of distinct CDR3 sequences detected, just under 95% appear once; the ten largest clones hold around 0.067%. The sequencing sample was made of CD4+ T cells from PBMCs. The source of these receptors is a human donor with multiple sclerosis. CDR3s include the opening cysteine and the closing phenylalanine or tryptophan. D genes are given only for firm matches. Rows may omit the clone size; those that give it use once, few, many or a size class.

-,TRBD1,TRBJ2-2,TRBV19,CASSLMGQGNTGELFF,TGTGCCAGTAGTCTCATGGGACAGGGTAACACCGGGGAGCTGTTTTTT
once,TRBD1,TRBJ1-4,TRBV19,CASNHDRGPNEKLFF,TGTGCCAGTAATCACGACAGGGGTCCTAATGAAAAACTGTTTTTT
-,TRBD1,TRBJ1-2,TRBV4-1,CASSQGRGGKPNYGYTF,TGCGCCAGCAGCCAAGGGAGAGGGGGCAAACCGAACTATGGCTACACCTTC
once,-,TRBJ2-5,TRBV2,CASSEAGRQETQYF,TGTGCCAGCAGTGAAGCGGGACGTCAAGAGACCCAGTACTTC
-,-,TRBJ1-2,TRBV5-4,CASSFRGLQGYTF,TGTGCCAGCAGCTTTCGGGGGCTCCAGGGCTACACCTTC
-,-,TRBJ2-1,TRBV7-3,CASSLSRGSHEQFF,TGTGCCAGCAGCTTAAGCCGGGGGTCCCATGAGCAGTTCTTC
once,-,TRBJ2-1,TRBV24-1,CATGGAGGNEQFF,TGTGCCACTGGGGGGGCAGGGGGGAATGAGCAGTTCTTC
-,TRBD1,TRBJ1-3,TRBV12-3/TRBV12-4,CASSLEDRAGNTIYF,TGTGCCAGCAGTTTAGAGGACAGGGCTGGAAACACCATATATTTT
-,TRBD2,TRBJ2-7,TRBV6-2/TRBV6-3,CASSTPSGAVQYF,TGTGCCAGCAGTACGCCTAGCGGGGCGGTGCAGTACTTC
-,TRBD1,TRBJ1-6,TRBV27,CASNGRGRNSPLHF,TGTGCCAGCAACGGCAGGGGGAGGAATTCACCCCTCCACTTT
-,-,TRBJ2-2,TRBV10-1,CASSESRGGAGELFF,TGCGCCAGCAGTGAGTCCCGGGGTGGTGCCGGGGAGCTGTTTTTT
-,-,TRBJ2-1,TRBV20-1,CSARDPGRADNEQFF,TGCAGTGCTAGAGATCCCGGACGCGCGGACAATGAGCAGTTCTTC
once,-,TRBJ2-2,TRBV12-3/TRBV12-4,CASRRTGRSNTGELFF,TGTGCCAGCAGACGCACCGGACGGTCGAACACCGGGGAGCTGTTTTTT
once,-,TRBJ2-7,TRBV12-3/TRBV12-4,CASTARGPYEQYF,TGTGCCAGCACCGCGAGGGGTCCCTACGAGCAGTACTTC
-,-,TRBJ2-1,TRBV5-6,CASGIDSYNEQFF,TGTGCCAGCGGGATAGATTCCTACAATGAGCAGTTCTTC
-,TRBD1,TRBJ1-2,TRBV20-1,CSASWTGRGSYGYTF,TGCAGTGCTAGTTGGACAGGGCGAGGCAGCTATGGCTACACCTTC
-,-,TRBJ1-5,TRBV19,CASSIGSTRTIPQHF,TGTGCCAGTAGTATTGGGTCCACAAGAACGATTCCCCAGCATTTT
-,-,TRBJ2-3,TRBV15,CATSRDVRVDTQYF,TGTGCCACCAGCAGAGATGTCCGGGTAGATACGCAGTATTTT
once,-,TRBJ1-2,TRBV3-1,CASSPGRIYGYTF,TGTGCCAGCAGCCCGGGACGGATCTATGGCTACACCTTC
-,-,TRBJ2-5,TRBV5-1,CASSSQSGRWIREETQYF,TGCGCCAGCAGCTCACAATCAGGGAGGTGGATAAGGGAAGAGACCCAGTACTTC
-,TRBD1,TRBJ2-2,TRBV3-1,CASSLRQGSNTGELFF,TGTGCCAGCAGCCTACGACAGGGTTCGAACACCGGGGAGCTGTTTTTT
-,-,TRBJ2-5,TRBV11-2,CASCYNWGETQYF,TGTGCCAGCTGTTACAATTGGGGGGAGACCCAGTACTTC
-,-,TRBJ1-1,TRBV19,CASSVSGTRTEAFF,TGTGCCAGTAGTGTCTCCGGGACTCGTACTGAAGCTTTCTTT
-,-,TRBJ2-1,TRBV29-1,CSVELVHEQFF,TGCAGCGTTGAGTTGGTCCATGAGCAGTTCTTC
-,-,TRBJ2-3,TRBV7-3,CASSPGVVGGRDTQYF,TGTGCCAGCAGCCCCGGGGTGGTCGGGGGTCGGGATACGCAGTATTTT
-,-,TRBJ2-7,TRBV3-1,CASSQGQAYEQYF,TGTGCCAGCAGCCAAGGACAGGCCTACGAGCAGTACTTC
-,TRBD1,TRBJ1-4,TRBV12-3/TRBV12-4,CASRHEGAVEKLFF,TGTGCCAGCAGGCATGAGGGGGCGGTTGAAAAACTGTTTTTT
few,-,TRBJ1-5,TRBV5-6,CASSLKGDQPQHF,TGTGCCAGCAGCTTGAAGGGGGACCAGCCCCAGCATTTT
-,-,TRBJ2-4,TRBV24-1,CATSDLRQGRNIQYF,TGTGCCACCAGTGATTTACGGCAGGGAAGAAACATTCAGTACTTC
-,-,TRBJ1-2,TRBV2,CASCPGLNYGYTF,TGTGCCAGCTGCCCCGGACTAAACTATGGCTACACCTTC
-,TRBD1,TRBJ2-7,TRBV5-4,CASSLGGQGTREQYF,TGTGCCAGCAGCTTGGGCGGACAGGGAACGCGGGAGCAGTACTTC
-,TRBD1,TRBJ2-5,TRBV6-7,CASSYWGQHKETQYF,TGTGCCAGCAGTTACTGGGGACAGCACAAAGAGACCCAGTACTTC
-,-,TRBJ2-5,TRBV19,CASSISSLGETQYF,TGTGCCAGTAGTATTTCGAGCCTAGGGGAGACCCAGTACTTC
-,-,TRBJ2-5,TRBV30,CAWSRRETQYF,TGTGCCTGGAGTAGGCGAGAGACCCAGTACTTC
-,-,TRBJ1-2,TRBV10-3,CAISEAGVGEGYTF,TGTGCCATCAGTGAGGCGGGTGTGGGTGAGGGCTACACCTTC
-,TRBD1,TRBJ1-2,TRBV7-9,CASSQGTASYGYTF,TGTGCCAGCAGCCAAGGGACAGCCAGCTATGGCTACACCTTC
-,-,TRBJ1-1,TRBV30,CAWSVSGGGTEAFF,TGTGCCTGGAGTGTATCGGGGGGTGGTACTGAAGCTTTCTTT